Presented here are 30 T cell receptor beta chains from one specimen sequenced in a study of CD8+CD57+ T cells in acquired aplastic anemia. The template used for profiling TCR beta VDJ and CDR3 was genomic DNA. TCRdb re-called the reads through MiXCR, storing one row per CDR3 protein. Among a few hundred thousand distinct CDR3 sequences listed, 30% to 40% were seen once. The sequencing input was sorted CD4+, CD8+, or CD8+CD57+ T cells (not recorded which) from PBMCs. The receptors shown here come from a human donor in good health, serving as a control.

This clonotype was picked up one time. The rearrangement uses TRBV30 and TRBJ2-7; TRBD2 is a possible D gene (5 bases). From germline, CDR1 is GTSNPN and CDR2 SVGIG (reference sequence). V gave up 6 bases and J gave up 2 bases, with 17 bases separating them. The length of the CDR3 is 14 residues. CDR3 coding DNA: TGTGCCTGCCTAACAGAGACTAAAACCTACGAGCAGTACTTC. This gives the protein CACLTETKTYEQYF.

Many counts were recorded for this clonotype. The chain carries TRBV20-1 and TRBJ1-2; the D is unclear. With 6 bases removed from V and 6 bases from J, the gap between germline ends came to 17 bases. Germline values: CDR1 DFQATT, CDR2 SNEGSKA (reference sequence). The CDR3 contains 13 residues. The CDR3 sequence: CSASNPRINGYTF. CDR3 coding DNA: TGCAGTGCCTCGAACCCCAGGATAAATGGCTACACCTTC.

The chain recombines TRBV10-1 with TRBJ1-6, with D uncertain. Germline V gene data show CDR1 as WNHNN and CDR2 as SYGVQD (reference sequence). V lost 4 bases to trimming and J lost 14 bases, with 0 bases between them. The CDR3 totals 8 residues. The DNA for the CDR3 is TGCGCCAGCAGTGCCCTCCACTTT. Protein product: CASSALHF.

The V and J genes are TRBV24-1 and TRBJ2-2, with 8 bases aligning to TRBD1. This CDR3 is 13 amino acids long. Germline CDR1 and CDR2: KGHDR and SFDVKD. V dropped 4 bases and J dropped 9; count of bases not matched to a gene: 3. In DNA form, the CDR3 reads TGTGCCACCAGTGACGGACAGGGACGGGAGCTGTTTTTT. Its translation: CATSDGQGRELFF.

The chain has TRBV15 and TRBJ1-2; D unclear. Germline V lookup: CDR1 LNHNV, CDR2 YYDKDF (reference sequence). V was pared by 3 bases and J by 6 bases, with 20 bases between. This CDR3 spans 16 amino acids. CDR3 protein: CATSSSTYPAAHGYTF. Written as DNA, the CDR3 is TGTGCCACCAGCAGTTCCACTTATCCCGCTGCCCATGGCTACACCTTC.

This chain connects TRBV5-4 to TRBJ2-5, with 13 bases lining up with TRBD2. Germline trimming cut 1 base from V and 7 bases from J; bases unmatched to any gene: 4. The CDR3 runs to 15 residues. The V gene's germline CDR1 is SGHNT and CDR2 YYREEE (reference sequence). This chain's CDR3 is CASSLTSGGEGTQYF. The CDR3 DNA is TGTGCCAGCAGCTTGACTAGCGGGGGGGAAGGGACCCAGTACTTC.

Many counts were recorded for this clonotype. The chain joins TRBV2 to TRBJ2-1, with D uncertain. Germline V gene lookup returns CDR1 SNHLY and CDR2 FYNNEI. The V end lost 7 bases, the J end lost 0 bases, and 19 bases lay between the germline ends. The CDR3 totals 17 residues. CDR3 residues: CASNPRWEPGSYNEQFF. The CDR3 DNA reads TGTGCCAGCAACCCCCGGTGGGAACCTGGCTCCTACAATGAGCAGTTCTTC.

The sample holds a few counts of this clonotype. Written as DNA, the CDR3 is TGTGCCTGGAGTGTAAACAGGGGCACTGAAGCTTTCTTT. Translated, it gives CAWSVNRGTEAFF. The V gene is TRBV30, the J gene TRBJ1-1, with 7 bases aligning to TRBD1. V was clipped by 0 bases and J by 4 bases; unmatched bases: 2. The CDR3 length is 13 residues. Germline CDR1 is GTSNPN and CDR2 is SVGIG (reference sequence).

This clonotype occurred many times. V usage is TRBV7-8 and J usage is TRBJ1-5; D is ambiguous. CDR3 size: 14 residues. Germline V gives CDR1 SGHVS, CDR2 FQNEAQ. Trimming cost V 8 bases and J 2 bases, with 13 bases left between them. The CDR3 DNA sequence: TGTGCCAGCGCCCCGTCTATTGGCAATCAGCCCCAGCATTTT. This codes for CASAPSIGNQPQHF.

The V gene is TRBV12-3 or TRBV12-4, the J gene TRBJ1-1; D may be TRBD1 (6 bases). Trimming removed 6 bases at V and 2 bases at J, with 16 bases between. The CDR3 runs to 15 residues. The CDR3 nucleotides are TGTGCCAGCAGATATCAGGGGTGGGGAAACACTGAAGCTTTCTTT. Protein sequence: CASRYQGWGNTEAFF.

This clonotype occurred a few times. J is TRBJ1-2 and V is TRBV5-1, with D hard to call. Germline lookup yields CDR1 SGHRS and CDR2 YFSETQ. V was trimmed by 4 bases and J by 0 bases, leaving 22 bases between them. The CDR3 is made up of 18 amino acids. The CDR3 nucleotides are TGCGCCAGCAGCGCGCAACCGGTTAACCCGGACGCTAACTATGGCTACACCTTC. Translated, it gives CASSAQPVNPDANYGYTF.

In its sample, this clonotype was seen a few times. The chain links TRBV20-1 to TRBJ2-3, with TRBD2 matching 11 bases. There are 13 residues in the CDR3. CDR1 and CDR2 from the germline V gene are DFQATT and SNEGSKA (reference sequence). Trimming removed 4 bases from V and 4 bases from J; junction bases left unmatched: 1. CDR3 nucleotide sequence: TGCAGTGCTACTAGCGGGGGGCCAGATACGCAGTATTTT. Translated, it gives CSATSGGPDTQYF.

The rearrangement joins TRBV6-1 to TRBJ1-2; 9 nucleotides match TRBD1. The CDR3 runs 14 residues. The germline gives CDR1 MNHNS, CDR2 SASEGT. V shed 5 bases and J 8 bases; nucleotides not matched to a gene: 9. This chain's CDR3 is CASSMDRGPGGYTF. The CDR3 coding sequence is TGTGCCAGCAGTATGGACAGGGGTCCGGGGGGCTACACCTTC.

The chain's CDR3 is CASSPRGGYSNQPQHF. For the CDR3, the DNA is TGTGCCAGCAGTCCCAGGGGGGGGTATAGCAATCAGCCCCAGCATTTT. The chain carries TRBV6-1 and TRBJ1-5; TRBD1 matches at 7 bases. CDR3 length: 16 amino acids. Germline loops: CDR1 MNHNS, CDR2 SASEGT. V gave up 5 bases and J gave up 0 bases; unmatched junction bases: 7.

This clonotype has only a few counts. This sequence may be a read error, since a much larger clone differs from it by one base. The rearrangement joins TRBV2 to TRBJ1-2; 9 bases agree with TRBD1. V was clipped by 4 bases and J by 6 bases; unmatched bases: 9. Germline loops: CDR1 SNHLY, CDR2 FYNNEI. The CDR3 loop spans 15 amino acids. CDR3 DNA sequence: TGTGCCAGCAGTGGGTCCGGAACAGGGGGCGATGGCTACACCTTC. Amino acids: CASSGSGTGGDGYTF.

This clonotype occurred many times. This chain uses TRBV9 with TRBJ2-5, with D hard to call. Trimming took off 0 bases at V and 5 bases at J, with 8 bases between the two ends. CDR3 length equals 13 residues. Germline CDR1 and CDR2: SGDLS and YYNGEE. The CDR3 sequence: CASSVVPGETQYF. CDR3 DNA: TGTGCCAGCAGCGTAGTGCCCGGGGAGACCCAGTACTTC.

The chain joins TRBV7-2 to TRBJ1-2; unclear D gene. CDR1 and CDR2 (germline): SGHTA, FQGNSA. Trimming took off 1 base at V and 8 bases at J, with 17 bases between the two ends. The CDR3 is made up of 15 amino acids. CDR3 DNA sequence: TGTGCCAGCAGCTTAGAGCCAGGCGCCGTTGCGGGCTACACCTTC. This gives the protein CASSLEPGAVAGYTF. Complete variable domain (other parts from reference TRBV7-2 and TRBJ1-2): GAGVSQSPSNKVTEKGKDVELRCDPISGHTALYWYRQSLGQGLEFLIYFQGNSAPDKSGLPSDRFSAERTGGSVSTLTIQRTQQEDSAVYLCASSLEPGAVAGYTFGSGTRLTVV.

This clonotype was found many times. CDR3 region: CSAIPTGGTEAFF. DNA of the CDR3: TGCAGTGCGATCCCGACAGGGGGCACTGAAGCTTTCTTT. The chain has TRBV20-1 and TRBJ1-1; 9 nucleotides agree with TRBD1. This CDR3 is 13 amino acids long. The trim removed 6 bases at V and 4 bases at J, leaving 6 bases unmatched. Germline CDR1 is DFQATT and CDR2 is SNEGSKA (reference sequence).

This clonotype has ten or more counts. This chain connects TRBV5-5 to TRBJ2-7, with D perhaps TRBD2 (5 bases). From germline, CDR1 is SGHKS and CDR2 YYEKEE (reference sequence). The CDR3 has 14 residues. The germline V and J ends were trimmed by 0 bases and 6 bases, with 13 bases remaining between them. The CDR3 is CASSLEGSRGEQYF. The CDR3 DNA is TGTGCCAGCAGCTTGGAAGGGAGTCGAGGCGAGCAGTACTTC.

This clonotype showed up many times. The chain links TRBV10-1 to TRBJ1-1; unclear D gene. Germline values: CDR1 WNHNN, CDR2 SYGVQD (reference sequence). The V gene lost 8 bases and the J gene lost 0 bases, with 13 bases spanning the gap. CDR3 length: 14 amino acids. The CDR3 nucleotides read TGCGCCAGCGCCGAGGACGGCATGAACACTGAAGCTTTCTTT. It encodes CASAEDGMNTEAFF.

A note on this clonotype: Possible read error: a much larger clone is one base away. J is TRBJ2-5 and V is TRBV9, with D unclear. The CDR3 totals 13 residues. The V gene's germline CDR1 is SGDLS and CDR2 YYNGEE. CDR3 nucleotide sequence: TGTGCCCGCAGCGTAGTGGGGCAAGAGACCCAGTACTTC. This translates into CARSVVGQETQYF.

This chain uses TRBV2 with TRBJ2-5; 9 bases agree with TRBD2. Per germline, CDR1 SNHLY and CDR2 FYNNEI. The V and J ends lost 5 bases and 5 bases, in that order; junction bases with no gene match: 9. The length of the CDR3 is 15 residues. CDR3: CASSRLAGVRETQYF. Here the CDR3 DNA reads TGTGCCAGCAGTCGCTTAGCGGGAGTGAGGGAGACCCAGTACTTC.

This chain's CDR3 is CASRQDRDQPQHF. CDR3 DNA: TGTGCCAGTAGGCAGGACAGGGATCAGCCCCAGCATTTT. V is TRBV19 and J is TRBJ1-5, with 8 nucleotides matching TRBD1. V was clipped by 6 bases and J by 5 bases; unmatched bases: 3. Germline V lookup: CDR1 LNHDA, CDR2 SQIVND (reference sequence). The CDR3 extends over 13 amino acids.

The V and J genes are TRBV3-1 and TRBJ2-5; D tentatively reads TRBD1 or TRBD2 (5 bases each). The germline gives CDR1 LGHDT, CDR2 YNNKEL (reference sequence). V shed 3 bases and J shed 5 bases, with 16 bases lying between them. The CDR3 is 15 residues long. CDR3 DNA: TGTGCCAGCAGCCACCCGTCGGGACCCGCGGAGACCCAGTACTTC. Residues: CASSHPSGPAETQYF.

A few counts support this clonotype. The rearrangement joins TRBV7-2 to TRBJ1-2, with TRBD1 as a possible D gene (5 bases). Germline V gene data show CDR1 as SGHTA and CDR2 as FQGNSA. The CDR3 consists of 13 residues. V gave up 5 bases and J gave up 3 bases, with 10 bases separating them. CDR3 in DNA: TGTGCCAGCAGCCAATTGGGGGACTATGGCTACACCTTC. Translated: CASSQLGDYGYTF.

On this clonotype itself: A much larger clone sits a single nucleotide away, making a read error possible. This chain joins TRBV7-8 and TRBJ2-1; a weak D match, TRBD2 (5 bases). V was clipped by 3 bases and J by 10 bases, with 16 bases between them. Looked up from germline, CDR1 is SGHVS and CDR2 is FQNEAQ. The CDR3 is 14 amino acids. The DNA for the CDR3 is TGTGCCAGCAGCTTTCTTCTTTCGGGGTACGAGCAGTTCTTC. Encoded protein: CASSFLLSGYEQFF.

The chain couples TRBV6-1 to TRBJ1-5; TRBD1 agrees at 7 bases. V dropped 2 bases and J dropped 16; count of bases not matched to a gene: 17. The CDR3 covers 15 residues. Germline V gives CDR1 MNHNS, CDR2 SASEGT. The DNA of the CDR3 is TGTGCCAGCAGTGAATGGGGGCAGGGGGGGGATCGGCAACATTTT. It codes for CASSEWGQGGDRQHF.

Many counts were recorded for this clonotype. The V and J genes are TRBV2 and TRBJ2-7; D is ambiguous. Between the trimmed V and J ends, which lost 2 bases and 1 base, there was a span of 9 bases. The CDR3 consists of 14 residues. The V gene's germline CDR1 is SNHLY and CDR2 FYNNEI. This chain's CDR3 is CASSELYSSYEQYF. The CDR3 DNA reads as TGTGCCAGCAGTGAATTGTATTCATCCTACGAGCAGTACTTC. Full variable domain (outside the CDR3, taken from reference TRBV2 and TRBJ2-7): EPEVTQTPSHQVTQMGQEVILRCVPISNHLYFYWYRQILGQKVEFLVSFYNNEISEKSEIFDDQFSVERPDGSNFTLKIRSTKLEDSAMYFCASSELYSSYEQYFGPGTRLTVT.

The J gene is TRBJ2-5, the V gene TRBV5-8; TRBD2 matches 9 bases. CDR3 size: 16 residues. Germline CDR1 reads SGHTS; CDR2 reads YDEGEE. V shed 4 bases, J shed 4 bases, and the junction held 11 bases outside the gene matches. The CDR3: CASSPEPLAGLETQYF. CDR3 DNA: TGTGCCAGCAGCCCTGAGCCCCTAGCGGGATTAGAGACCCAGTACTTC.

The rearrangement links TRBV18 to TRBJ1-5; unclear D gene. CDR1 KGHSH and CDR2 LQKENI come from the germline V gene. V lost 5 bases, J lost 7 bases, and 12 bases lay in between. CDR3 size: 13 residues. Written as DNA, the CDR3 is TGTGCCAGCTCAAGGCAGGCCCAACAGCCCCAGCATTTT. Translation: CASSRQAQQPQHF.